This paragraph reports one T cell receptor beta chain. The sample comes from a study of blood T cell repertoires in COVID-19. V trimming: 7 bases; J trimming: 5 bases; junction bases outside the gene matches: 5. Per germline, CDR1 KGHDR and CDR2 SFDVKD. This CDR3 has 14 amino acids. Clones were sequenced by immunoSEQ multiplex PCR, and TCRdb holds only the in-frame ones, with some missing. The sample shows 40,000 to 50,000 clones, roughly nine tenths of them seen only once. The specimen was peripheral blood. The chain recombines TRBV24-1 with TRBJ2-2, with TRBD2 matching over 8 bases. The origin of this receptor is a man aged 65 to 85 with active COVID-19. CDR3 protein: CATSLRGGTGELFF. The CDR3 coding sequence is TGTGCCACCAGCCTCCGGGGGGGGACCGGGGAGCTGTTTTTT.